Here is one T cell receptor beta chain with its context. What it binds is unknown. Trimming took off 4 bases at V and 1 base at J, with 11 bases between the two ends. Germline assignment: CDR1 SGDLS and CDR2 YYNGEE. The CDR3 spans 14 residues. Antigen-specific CD4+ T cells expanded by the ViraFEST assay with viral peptide pools were then sequenced. After less than twelve days in culture, the CD4+ T cells were isolated. All participants had two doses of either the BNT162b2 or mRNA-1273 vaccine. According to the study, vaccine recipients showed no prior SARS-CoV-2 infection and negative nucleocapsid antibodies. With approximately 9.8 ug/ml peptides and 9 to 10 IU/ml IL-2, fewer than 2.5 million PBMC per well were cultured. This record belongs to a study of vaccination effects on CD4 cells after COVID-19. Assay: immunoSEQ multiplex PCR; the TCRdb copy retains only in-frame clones and omits some. Here the sample spans 65,000 to 95,000 clones, roughly 80% being singletons.

The chain is built from TRBV9 and TRBJ2-5; D ambiguous. This specimen consisted of CD4+ T cells from PBMCs cultured with HCoV-OC43 spike peptides, obtained after COVID-19 vaccination. Subset given: HCoV-OC43 spike overlapping peptide pool stimulation. This clonotype was obtained from a human donor who received a COVID-19 vaccine. The CDR3 here is CASSPSSSQETQYF. CDR3 DNA: TGTGCCAGCAGCCCCAGCTCCTCCCAAGAGACCCAGTACTTC.